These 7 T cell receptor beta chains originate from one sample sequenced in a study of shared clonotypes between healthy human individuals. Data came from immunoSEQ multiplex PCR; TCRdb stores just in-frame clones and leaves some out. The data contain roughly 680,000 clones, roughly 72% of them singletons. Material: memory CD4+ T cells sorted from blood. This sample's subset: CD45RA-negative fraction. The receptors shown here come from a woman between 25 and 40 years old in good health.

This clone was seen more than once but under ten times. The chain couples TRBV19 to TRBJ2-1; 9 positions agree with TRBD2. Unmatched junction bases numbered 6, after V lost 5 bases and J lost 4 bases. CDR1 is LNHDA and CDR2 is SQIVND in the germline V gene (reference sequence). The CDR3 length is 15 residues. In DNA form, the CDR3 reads TGTGCCAGTAGTTTACTAGCGGGCCGATACAATGAGCAGTTCTTC. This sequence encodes CASSLLAGRYNEQFF.

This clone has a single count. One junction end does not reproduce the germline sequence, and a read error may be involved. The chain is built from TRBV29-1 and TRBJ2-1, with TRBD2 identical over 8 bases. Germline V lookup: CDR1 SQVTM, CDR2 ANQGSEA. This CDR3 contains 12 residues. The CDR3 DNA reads TGCAGCGTTGCGGCGGGAGGTCACCCGAGCATCTTC. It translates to CSVAAGGHPSIF.

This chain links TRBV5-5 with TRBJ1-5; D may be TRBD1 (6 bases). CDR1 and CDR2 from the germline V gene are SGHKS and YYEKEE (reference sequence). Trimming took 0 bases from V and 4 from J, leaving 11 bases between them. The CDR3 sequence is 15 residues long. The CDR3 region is CASSLEGGANQPQHF. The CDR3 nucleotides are TGTGCCAGCAGCTTGGAAGGGGGTGCGAATCAGCCCCAGCATTTT. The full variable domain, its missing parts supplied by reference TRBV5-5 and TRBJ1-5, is DAGVTQSPTHLIKTRGQQVTLRCSPISGHKSVSWYQQVLGQGPQFIFQYYEKEERGRGNFPDRFSARQFPNYSSELNVNALLLGDSALYLCASSLEGGANQPQHFGDGTRLSIL.

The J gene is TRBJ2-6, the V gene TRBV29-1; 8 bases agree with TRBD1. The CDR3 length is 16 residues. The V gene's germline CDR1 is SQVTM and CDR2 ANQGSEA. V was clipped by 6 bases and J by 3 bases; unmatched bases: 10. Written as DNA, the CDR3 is TGCAGCGTCGGACATGACAGGGGAGGTGGGGCCAACGTCCTGACTTTC. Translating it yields CSVGHDRGGGANVLTF.

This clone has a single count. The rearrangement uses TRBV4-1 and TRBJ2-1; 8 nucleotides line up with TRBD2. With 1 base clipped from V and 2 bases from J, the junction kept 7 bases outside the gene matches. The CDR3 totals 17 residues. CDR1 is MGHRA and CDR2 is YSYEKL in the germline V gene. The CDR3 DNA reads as TGCGCCAGCAGCCAAGGGACTTCGGGAGGGACCTACAATGAGCAGTTCTTC. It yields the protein CASSQGTSGGTYNEQFF.

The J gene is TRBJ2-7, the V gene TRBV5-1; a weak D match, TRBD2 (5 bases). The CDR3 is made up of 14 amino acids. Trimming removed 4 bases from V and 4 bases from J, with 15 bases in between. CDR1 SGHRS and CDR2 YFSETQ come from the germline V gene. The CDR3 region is CASSPSGMAYEQYF. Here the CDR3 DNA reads TGCGCCAGCAGCCCGAGCGGAATGGCATACGAGCAGTACTTC. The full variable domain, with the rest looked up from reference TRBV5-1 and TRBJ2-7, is KAGVTQTPRYLIKTRGQQVTLSCSPISGHRSVSWYQQTPGQGLQFLFEYFSETQRNKGNFPGRFSGRQFSNSRSEMNVSTLELGDSALYLCASSPSGMAYEQYFGPGTRLTVT.

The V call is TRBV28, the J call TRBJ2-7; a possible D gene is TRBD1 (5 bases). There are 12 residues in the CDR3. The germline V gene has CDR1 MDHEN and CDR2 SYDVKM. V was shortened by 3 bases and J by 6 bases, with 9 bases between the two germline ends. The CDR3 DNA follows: TGTGCCAGCAGTTTGCAGGGTCGCGAGCAGTACTTC. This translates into CASSLQGREQYF.